The source of this T cell receptor (beta chain) is a study of metastatic and nonmetastatic thyroid tumors. This clone came up many times. V lost 5 bases and J lost 2, with 10 bases in between. In germline, CDR1 is SGHTA, CDR2 FQGNSA. This CDR3 spans 14 amino acids. MiXCR re-clonotyped the PCR reads for TCRdb. Among about 43,000 clones, about 3.3% were seen once, and the ten largest hold approximately 9.6%. None of the patients had undergone any treatment ahead of thyroid surgery. The source is a female donor with papillary thyroid cancer or a benign thyroid nodule (not recorded which). Some clones in this sample may be carry-over from other donors' samples. This chain connects TRBV7-2 to TRBJ1-5, with D perhaps TRBD1 (6 bases). Sequencing was performed on blood. The CDR3 sequence: CASSHRQGNQPQHF. CDR3 nucleotide sequence: TGTGCCAGCAGCCATCGACAGGGCAATCAGCCCCAGCATTTT.